A single sample is the source of the 7 T cell receptor beta chains below, sequenced in a study of CD8 T cells in Susac syndrome. Random hexamers were used to reverse transcribe the RNA input (about 0.45 to 1 ug). TCRdb itself ran the immunoSEQ multiplex PCR reads through MiXCR, one entry per CDR3 protein. Here the sample spans 20,000 to 25,000 distinct CDR3 sequences, 85% to 95% being singletons. Sequencing input: CD8+ T cells from PBMCs. The origin of the receptors is a human donor in good health.

This chain links TRBV20-1 with TRBJ2-7, with a possible D match to TRBD2 (6 bases). The CDR3 has 11 residues. The V and J ends lost 4 bases and 4 bases respectively, with 8 bases between them. CDR1 and CDR2 from the germline V gene are DFQATT and SNEGSKA (reference sequence). The DNA of the CDR3 is TGCAGTGCTATCGGGGGTTACGAGCAGTACTTC. Translation: CSAIGGYEQYF.

V usage is TRBV7-2 and J usage is TRBJ2-7; TRBD2 matches 9 bases. V lost 5 bases to trimming and J lost 3 bases; unmatched junction nucleotides: 5. CDR1 and CDR2 from the germline V gene are SGHTA and FQGNSA. The CDR3 has 14 amino acids. The CDR3 DNA reads as TGTGCCAGCAGCCGGGGACTAGCCGACTACGAGCAGTACTTC. It translates to CASSRGLADYEQYF. The whole variable domain, remainder taken from reference TRBV7-2 and TRBJ2-7, is GAGVSQSPSNKVTEKGKDVELRCDPISGHTALYWYRQSLGQGLEFLIYFQGNSAPDKSGLPSDRFSAERTGGSVSTLTIQRTQQEDSAVYLCASSRGLADYEQYFGPGTRLTVT.

J is TRBJ1-6 and V is TRBV7-9; D uncertain. Germline V gives CDR1 SEHNR, CDR2 FQNEAQ (reference sequence). Deletions cut 5 bases from V and 0 bases from J, with 14 bases between. The CDR3 runs to 17 residues. The CDR3 region has the DNA TGTGCCAGCAGCCCCCCGGGGTTTCGCTCCTATAATTCACCCCTCCACTTT. Protein product: CASSPPGFRSYNSPLHF.

The V and J genes are TRBV12-3 or TRBV12-4 and TRBJ1-4; D is undetermined. There are 14 residues in the CDR3. V shed 3 bases and J shed 8 bases, with 13 bases lying between them. The CDR3 loop reads CASSLSWLNEKLFF. CDR3 in DNA: TGTGCCAGCAGTTTGTCTTGGTTGAACGAAAAACTGTTTTTT.

The V gene is TRBV3-1, the J gene TRBJ2-2, with 10 bases aligning to TRBD2. The V gene's germline CDR1 is LGHDT and CDR2 YNNKEL (reference sequence). This CDR3 has 16 residues. V shed 6 bases, J shed 2 bases, and the junction held 6 bases outside the gene matches. In DNA form, the CDR3 reads TGTGCCAGCAGGGGGACTAGCGCAGCAAACACCGGGGAGCTGTTTTTT. This codes for CASRGTSAANTGELFF.

V usage is TRBV7-6 and J usage is TRBJ2-7; D may be TRBD1 or TRBD2 (6 bases each). The CDR3 is 16 amino acids. Deletions cut 3 bases from V and 6 bases from J, with 21 bases between. The germline V gene has CDR1 SGHVS and CDR2 FNYEAQ. The DNA for the CDR3 is TGTGCCAGCAGCTTGGCCGGGGTCCTGGGGGGCACCGAGCAGTACTTC. Translation gives CASSLAGVLGGTEQYF. Drawing the rest from reference TRBV7-6 and TRBJ2-7, the complete variable domain is GAGVSQSPRYKVTKRGQDVALRCDPISGHVSLYWYRQALGQGPEFLTYFNYEAQQDKSGLPNDRFSAERPEGSISTLTIQRTEQRDSAMYRCASSLAGVLGGTEQYFGPGTRLTVT.

The V gene is TRBV12-3 or TRBV12-4, the J gene TRBJ1-2; the D is unclear. This CDR3 is built from 14 residues. V was clipped by 6 bases and J by 4 bases, with 15 bases between them. This CDR3 reads CASSPGHLGYGYTF. Written as DNA, the CDR3 is TGTGCCAGCAGCCCGGGCCACCTTGGCTATGGCTACACCTTC.